Listed below are T cell receptor beta chains from one sample, sequenced in a study of T-cell memory formation after mild COVID-19. From the 5' RACE reads, TCRdb called clonotypes with MiXCR, one entry per CDR3 protein. The profile shows 200,000 to 300,000 distinct CDR3 sequences, approximately 15% of them singletons. Sequenced input: PBMCs or a T cell subset sorted from them (not recorded which). These receptors all come from a man in his late teens or twenties who had mild COVID-19 (a few samples of this study predate the infection). Cell type and time point are not known. Both conserved end residues are part of each CDR3. A D gene is named only where the DNA matches it firmly. Some rows have no size entry. The others give once, few or many, or a class for an expanded clone.

d_gene,j_gene,v_gene,abundance,CDR3aa,CDR3nt
TRBD2,TRBJ2-5,TRBV5-1,few,CASSAAGGQETQYF,TGCGCCAGCAGCGCGGCGGGGGGGCAAGAGACCCAGTACTTC
NA,TRBJ1-1,TRBV3-1,NA,CASSGPGSQAFF,TGTGCCAGCAGCGGGCCGGGGAGTCAAGCTTTCTTT
TRBD2,TRBJ2-1,TRBV20-1,few,CSARDPSGGENNEQFF,TGCAGTGCTAGAGATCCCAGCGGGGGGGAAAACAATGAGCAGTTCTTC
TRBD1,TRBJ1-2,TRBV6-1,NA,CASSERQGAFFDGYTF,TGTGCCAGCAGTGAACGACAGGGGGCTTTTTTCGATGGCTACACCTTC
NA,TRBJ1-1,TRBV20-1,few,CSASGAANTEAFF,TGCAGTGCTAGCGGGGCGGCGAACACTGAAGCTTTCTTT
NA,TRBJ1-2,TRBV12-3/TRBV12-4,NA,CASSRLGGYGYTF,TGTGCCAGCAGTCGACTCGGCGGCTATGGCTACACCTTC
NA,TRBJ1-1,TRBV4-2,few,CASSQEAPAKDTEAFF,TGTGCCAGCAGCCAAGAGGCGCCGGCGAAGGACACTGAAGCTTTCTTT
NA,TRBJ1-2,TRBV5-8,few,CASRLTYGGYTF,TGTGCCAGCAGACTGACCTATGGTGGCTACACCTTC
TRBD2,TRBJ2-3,TRBV6-2/TRBV6-3,NA,CASSRLAGTTDTQYF,TGTGCCAGCAGTCGACTAGCGGGGACCACAGATACGCAGTATTTT
TRBD1,TRBJ2-1,TRBV6-5,NA,CASSYSGTDNEQFF,TGTGCCAGCAGTTACTCCGGGACAGACAATGAGCAGTTCTTC
NA,TRBJ2-1,TRBV9,few,CASRTPRTDEQFF,TGTGCCAGCAGGACCCCTCGGACCGATGAGCAGTTCTTC
TRBD2,TRBJ2-5,TRBV20-1,few,CSARASGGASETQYF,TGCAGTGCTAGGGCTAGCGGGGGGGCCAGCGAGACCCAGTACTTC
TRBD1,TRBJ1-6,TRBV7-3,NA,CASYRGNNSPLHF,TGTGCCAGCTACAGGGGAAATAATTCACCCCTCCACTTT
TRBD1,TRBJ1-2,TRBV5-1,NA,CASRESGTGALGYTF,TGCGCCAGCAGGGAATCCGGGACAGGCGCATTGGGCTACACCTTC
NA,TRBJ1-6,TRBV27,few,CASSFVNSPLHF,TGTGCCAGCAGTTTCGTAAATTCACCCCTCCACTTT
NA,TRBJ2-7,TRBV19,NA,CASSIMDRSTEQYF,TGTGCCAGTAGTATAATGGACAGATCTACAGAGCAGTACTTC
NA,TRBJ2-1,TRBV4-1,few,CASGWGAGAYNEQFF,TGCGCCAGCGGTTGGGGGGCAGGGGCCTACAATGAGCAGTTCTTC
TRBD1,TRBJ1-6,TRBV13,NA,CASSQTGTGSPLHF,TGTGCCAGCAGCCAGACAGGGACCGGTTCCCCCCTCCACTTT
NA,TRBJ1-5,TRBV4-1,NA,CASSPGQSFNQPQHF,TGCGCCAGCAGCCCCGGGCAGTCCTTCAATCAGCCCCAGCATTTT
NA,TRBJ2-1,TRBV9,few,CASSVAGRAPFF,TGTGCCAGCAGCGTAGCTGGCAGGGCGCCGTTCTTC
NA,TRBJ2-3,TRBV7-9,NA,CASSFDGASTDTQYF,TGTGCCAGCAGCTTTGATGGGGCTAGCACAGATACGCAGTATTTT
TRBD1,TRBJ1-2,TRBV18,once,CASSPYGTGRSSYGYTF,TGTGCCAGCTCACCATATGGGACAGGGAGATCCTCCTATGGCTACACCTTC
NA,TRBJ2-3,TRBV2,NA,CASSLYGADTQYF,TGTGCCAGCAGCCTCTATGGGGCAGATACGCAGTATTTT
NA,TRBJ2-1,TRBV7-9,NA,CASSLAAGQGEQFF,TGTGCCAGCAGCTTAGCAGCGGGGCAGGGGGAGCAGTTCTTC
TRBD2,TRBJ2-5,TRBV5-1,NA,CASNTGGQETQYF,TGCGCCAGCAATACGGGGGGCCAAGAGACCCAGTACTTC
NA,TRBJ1-1,TRBV12-3/TRBV12-4,NA,CASSHAGHPGTEAFF,TGTGCCAGCAGCCATGCGGGACACCCGGGCACTGAAGCTTTCTTT
NA,TRBJ1-3,TRBV7-9,NA,CASSLSIQTNTIYF,TGTGCCAGCAGCTTATCGATACAGACAAACACCATATATTTT
TRBD2,TRBJ2-3,TRBV24-1,few,CATSDSGLAGVTDTQYF,TGTGCCACCAGTGATTCGGGACTAGCGGGGGTCACAGATACGCAGTATTTT
TRBD1,TRBJ1-2,TRBV6-2/TRBV6-3,few,CASSFRTGEYGYTF,TGTGCCAGCAGTTTTCGGACAGGGGAATATGGCTACACCTTC
NA,TRBJ1-4,TRBV7-9,NA,CASSLVREKLFF,TGTGCCAGCAGCTTAGTTAGGGAAAAACTGTTTTTT
TRBD2,TRBJ2-1,TRBV11-2,many,CASSLAVASGWGEQFF,TGTGCCAGCAGCTTAGCAGTGGCTAGCGGGTGGGGTGAGCAGTTCTTC
NA,TRBJ1-4,TRBV7-2,NA,CASSPGVREKLFF,TGTGCCAGCAGCCCCGGAGTCCGTGAAAAACTGTTTTTT
TRBD1,TRBJ1-4,TRBV20-1,few,CSAYDREGEKLFF,TGCAGTGCTTACGACAGGGAGGGCGAAAAACTGTTTTTT
NA,TRBJ1-2,TRBV5-6,few,CASSLQGPGYTF,TGTGCCAGCAGCTTGCAGGGGCCTGGCTACACCTTC
NA,TRBJ2-3,TRBV6-5,few,CATLNSGNTQYF,TGTGCCACCTTGAATAGCGGTAATACGCAGTATTTT
NA,TRBJ1-1,TRBV27,few,CASRPTGIGEAFF,TGTGCCAGCAGACCCACAGGGATTGGTGAAGCTTTCTTT
NA,TRBJ1-3,TRBV29-1,few,CSVEPETGNTIYF,TGCAGCGTTGAACCCGAGACTGGAAACACCATATATTTT
NA,TRBJ1-2,TRBV5-1,few,CASHNRASYTF,TGCGCCAGCCATAATCGAGCGAGCTACACCTTC
NA,TRBJ1-2,TRBV29-1,few,CSALQEGLYGYTF,TGCAGCGCCCTGCAGGAGGGACTATATGGCTACACCTTC
TRBD1,TRBJ2-7,TRBV4-1,few,CASSMGQGYYEQYF,TGCGCCAGCAGCATGGGACAGGGGTACTACGAGCAGTACTTC
TRBD1,TRBJ1-1,TRBV6-2/TRBV6-3,NA,CASSYSETGGSFF,TGTGCCAGCAGTTACTCCGAGACAGGGGGTTCTTTCTTT